A single sample gave rise to the 13 T cell receptor beta chains below, sequenced in a study of blood T cell repertoires in COVID-19. Some clones are missing from TCRdb's copy, which holds only in-frame ones; the method was immunoSEQ multiplex PCR. The data show roughly 60,000 clones, with approximately 84% seen just once and roughly 4% held by the top ten. The specimen sequenced was peripheral blood. The receptors stem from a man between 60 and 75 years old with acute or convalescent COVID-19.

The J gene is TRBJ1-2, the V gene TRBV2; 10 bases fit TRBD1. Germline V lookup: CDR1 SNHLY, CDR2 FYNNEI. After removal of 8 bases from V and 4 bases from J, the junction contained 1 base not matched to a gene. The CDR3 contains 12 residues. In DNA, the CDR3 is TGTGCCAGCGGGGACAGGGGCTATGGCTACACCTTC. Its translation is CASGDRGYGYTF.

This clone was counted between two and nine times. The rearrangement uses TRBV7-3 and TRBJ1-1, with D perhaps matching TRBD1 (5 bases). CDR1 SGHTA and CDR2 FQGTGA come from the germline V gene. The ends were cut back, 0 bases at V and 9 bases at J, with 23 bases in the middle. This CDR3 comprises 17 residues. The CDR3, as DNA: TGTGCCAGCAGCTTAACGCGGGACGGGGGTAGGTCGGTGAAAGCTTTCTTT. This sequence encodes CASSLTRDGGRSVKAFF.

The CDR3 nucleotides read TGTGCCAGCAGTGAATCAATGAGCTCCTACGAGCAGTACTTC. It codes for CASSESMSSYEQYF. This sequence joins TRBV6-1 and TRBJ2-7; D gene ambiguous. CDR1 and CDR2 from the germline V gene are MNHNS and SASEGT. Trimming took off 2 bases at V and 0 bases at J, with 8 bases between the two ends. The CDR3 contains 14 residues.

This clone was counted a few times. This chain connects TRBV2 to TRBJ2-7; tentative D call: TRBD2 (7 bases). The V end lost 8 bases, the J end lost 5 bases, and 13 bases lay between the germline ends. The germline V gene encodes CDR1 SNHLY and CDR2 FYNNEI. The CDR3 runs to 12 residues. The CDR3 DNA sequence: TGTGCCAGCGGGGGGGACATTCACGAGCAGTACTTC. Translated, it gives CASGGDIHEQYF. Combining the CDR3 with reference TRBV2 and TRBJ2-7 gives the whole variable domain EPEVTQTPSHQVTQMGQEVILRCVPISNHLYFYWYRQILGQKVEFLVSFYNNEISEKSEIFDDQFSVERPDGSNFTLKIRSTKLEDSAMYFCASGGDIHEQYFGPGTRLTVT.

V is TRBV5-1 and J is TRBJ2-3; D unresolved. Trimming pared 2 bases from V and 4 bases from J, leaving 5 bases between. Germline CDR1 is SGHRS and CDR2 is YFSETQ. The CDR3 contains 12 residues. This CDR3 reads CASSFLADTQYF. CDR3 sequence (DNA): TGCGCCAGCAGCTTCTTAGCAGATACGCAGTATTTT.

This chain uses TRBV14 with TRBJ1-3; weak D call: TRBD1 (5 bases). The V end lost 0 bases, the J end lost 2 bases, and 17 bases lay between the germline ends. The CDR3 runs to 18 residues. Germline-derived CDR1 and CDR2 are SGHDN and FVKESK. For the CDR3, the DNA is TGTGCCAGCAGCCAAGATACAGGCTGGGAATTGCCTGGAAACACCATATATTTT. Protein product: CASSQDTGWELPGNTIYF. The variable domain in full, with the rest retrieved from reference TRBV14 and TRBJ1-3, is EAGVTQFPSHSVIEKGQTVTLRCDPISGHDNLYWYRRVMGKEIKFLLHFVKESKQDESGMPNNRFLAERTGGTYSTLKVQPAELEDSGVYFCASSQDTGWELPGNTIYFGEGSWLTVV.

The V gene is TRBV29-1, the J gene TRBJ1-2, with 7 bases matching TRBD1. This CDR3 comprises 14 residues. From germline, CDR1 is SQVTM and CDR2 ANQGSEA. Unmatched junction bases numbered 8, after V lost 3 bases and J lost 4 bases. CDR3 sequence reads: CSVEVKGTAYGYTF. The CDR3 region has the DNA TGCAGCGTTGAGGTTAAAGGGACAGCCTATGGCTACACCTTC.

The CDR3 coding sequence is TGTGCCAGCAGACGAGTACAGGGTCCTATCTATAATTCACCCCTCCACTTT. Protein sequence: CASRRVQGPIYNSPLHF. V and J are TRBV2 and TRBJ1-6, with TRBD1 as a possible D gene (6 bases). The CDR3 is made up of 17 amino acids. Germline assignment: CDR1 SNHLY and CDR2 FYNNEI. The V end was cut by 6 bases, the J end by 3 bases, with 18 bases between.

This clone was seen only a few times. The rearrangement links TRBV19 to TRBJ1-5, with D possibly TRBD1 on 5 matching bases. Deletions cut 8 bases from V and 7 bases from J, with 24 bases between. The CDR3 runs 16 residues. Germline values: CDR1 LNHDA, CDR2 SQIVND (reference sequence). Here the CDR3 reads CASSPLPQGARQPQHF. CDR3 nucleotides: TGTGCCAGTTCACCCCTCCCCCAGGGTGCAAGGCAGCCCCAGCATTTT.

J is TRBJ2-3 and V is TRBV19; perhaps TRBD2 as D (5 bases). The V and J ends lost 5 bases and 6 bases respectively, with 12 bases between them. The CDR3 sequence is 13 residues long. Per the germline V gene, CDR1 is LNHDA and CDR2 is SQIVND (reference sequence). The CDR3 coding sequence is TGTGCCAGTAGTGCCTTCCGAGGGGATACGCAGTATTTT. Translation: CASSAFRGDTQYF.

The chain couples TRBV9 to TRBJ2-7; tentatively, D is TRBD2 (6 bases). Germline values: CDR1 SGDLS, CDR2 YYNGEE. The ends were cut back, 3 bases at V and 4 bases at J, with 20 bases in the middle. This CDR3 comprises 16 residues. CDR3 protein: CASSATGSWGGYEQYF. The CDR3 DNA reads TGTGCCAGCAGCGCCACAGGTTCTTGGGGAGGATACGAGCAGTACTTC.

The V gene is TRBV2, the J gene TRBJ1-5; weak D call: TRBD1 (5 bases). The CDR3 contains 15 residues. The germline gives CDR1 SNHLY, CDR2 FYNNEI. With 4 bases removed from V and 2 bases from J, the gap between germline ends came to 12 bases. CDR3 in amino acids: CASSGGSWGNQPQHF. CDR3 DNA sequence: TGTGCCAGCAGTGGGGGCAGTTGGGGCAATCAGCCCCAGCATTTT. The whole variable domain, filled in from reference TRBV2 and TRBJ1-5, reads EPEVTQTPSHQVTQMGQEVILRCVPISNHLYFYWYRQILGQKVEFLVSFYNNEISEKSEIFDDQFSVERPDGSNFTLKIRSTKLEDSAMYFCASSGGSWGNQPQHFGDGTRLSIL.

This chain connects TRBV7-9 to TRBJ2-1; tentatively, D is TRBD2 (6 bases). Germline V gene data show CDR1 as SEHNR and CDR2 as FQNEAQ (reference sequence). The CDR3 length is 14 residues. V was shortened by 3 bases and J by 9 bases, with 15 bases between the two germline ends. DNA for the CDR3: TGTGCCAGCAGCTTTAAACCCATCGGGGGTGAGCAGTTCTTC. Its translation is CASSFKPIGGEQFF.